This TCR beta chain comes out of a study of T cell responses to AZD1222 COVID-19 vaccine. Trimming shortened V by 11 bases and J by 6 bases, and 20 bases separated the two germline ends. The germline V gene encodes CDR1 ENHRY and CDR2 SYGVKD. The CDR3 length is 13 residues. Pooled in the analysis were second doses at about 4 or about 12 weeks. Broader study findings: Every sample of the repertoires postdated the peak T cell response. Donor demographics were predominantly white British with a female majority; clonal diversity may be underestimated. Baseline serostatus was positive in only six or seven AZD1222 recipients.

Only in-frame clones appear in the TCRdb table, and some are missing; sequencing was by immunoSEQ multiplex PCR. This sample has some 81,000 clones, with roughly 84% found just once. For this clone: What it binds is not known.

This receptor was identified in an adult who received the AZD1222 COVID-19 vaccine. Specimen: peripheral blood, collected 28 days after the second AZD1222 dose. This chain uses TRBV10-3 with TRBJ2-7, with a weak D call TRBD1 (5 bases). As DNA, the CDR3 is TGTGCCCTCCGGGCCGGCTCTCAGGGCGAGCAGTACTTC. The encoded protein is CALRAGSQGEQYF.